Listed below are T cell receptor beta chains from one sample, sequenced in a study of CD8 T cells in Susac syndrome. In TCRdb, the immunoSEQ multiplex PCR reads were re-called with MiXCR into one record per CDR3 protein. The table shows 70,000 to 85,000 distinct CDR3 sequences, with roughly 96% occurring only once. The sample taken for sequencing was CD8+ T cells from PBMCs. The receptors originated from a human donor with Susac syndrome. CDR3s include the opening cysteine and the closing phenylalanine or tryptophan. The D gene is left open where the match is weak. Clone size is not always given. Where it is, it says once, few, many or a class for expanded clones.

clone size	V gene	D gene	J gene	CDR3 DNA	CDR3 protein
NA	TRBV4-3	NA	TRBJ2-1	TGCGCCAGCAGCCAAGATCTCAGCGGGTCTCAGTTCTTC	CASSQDLSGSQFF
once	TRBV4-3	NA	TRBJ2-7	TGCGCCAGCAGCCAAGACCCGTACCACGAGCAGTACTTC	CASSQDPYHEQYF
NA	TRBV5-6	NA	TRBJ2-5	TGTGCCAGCAGCTTGGGACTGCCATTCTACTTC	CASSLGLPFYF
NA	TRBV9	NA	TRBJ2-1	TGTGCCAGCAGCGTAGATGGTTACTCCCTCGGCAATGAGCAGTTCTTC	CASSVDGYSLGNEQFF
NA	TRBV18	TRBD2	TRBJ2-7	TGTGCCAGCTCACCAGCGGGAGGGCCCCACGAGCAGTACTTC	CASSPAGGPHEQYF
once	TRBV20-1	TRBD2	TRBJ2-1	TGCAGTGCTAGCGGCCTAGCGGGCGGATCCTCCTACAATGAGCAGTTCTTC	CSASGLAGGSSYNEQFF
once	TRBV12-3/TRBV12-4	NA	TRBJ1-1	TGTGCCAGCAGCCCCCCAGGGAACACTGAAGCTTTCTTT	CASSPPGNTEAFF
once	TRBV28	NA	TRBJ2-1	TGTGCCAGCAGTTTAAGAGTAGGCAATGAGCAGTTCTTC	CASSLRVGNEQFF
NA	TRBV9	TRBD2	TRBJ2-7	TGTGCCAGCAGCGAGGGGACTAGCGGTTACGAGCAGTACTTC	CASSEGTSGYEQYF
NA	TRBV7-8	NA	TRBJ2-1	TGTGCCAGCAGCTTAGCGGTGAAAAATGAGCAGTTCTTC	CASSLAVKNEQFF
NA	TRBV5-8	NA	TRBJ2-1	TGTGCCAGCAAGGCCGGGCGAGGGTACAATGAGCAGTTCTTC	CASKAGRGYNEQFF
NA	TRBV9	TRBD2	TRBJ2-1	TGTGCCAGCAGCGTGGGAGGGCGGAATGAGCAGTTCTTC	CASSVGGRNEQFF
NA	TRBV5-1	NA	TRBJ1-2	TGCGCCAGCAGCCCTACCGCGGGGAGTATCTATGGCTACACCTTC	CASSPTAGSIYGYTF
NA	TRBV6-2/TRBV6-3	NA	TRBJ2-2	TGTGCCAGCACCCTCGACTACGGGGAGCTGTTTTTT	CASTLDYGELFF
NA	TRBV28	NA	TRBJ1-5	TGTGCCAGCAGTTTTGGAGGGATCGGCAATCAGCCCCAGCATTTT	CASSFGGIGNQPQHF
NA	TRBV29-1	NA	TRBJ1-1	TGCAGCGTTGTAGGGGGGGGTGCTTTCTTT	CSVVGGGAFF
NA	TRBV15	NA	TRBJ1-1	TGTGCCACCAGCTTGACAGTGAACACTGAAGCTTTCTTT	CATSLTVNTEAFF
NA	TRBV28	NA	TRBJ1-1	TGTGCCAGCAGTTTTGTGGACACTGAAGCTTTCTTT	CASSFVDTEAFF
NA	TRBV9	NA	TRBJ2-2	TGTGCCAGCAGCGTAGTTCGGGACGGGACGGCGAACACCGGGGAGCTGTTTTTT	CASSVVRDGTANTGELFF
NA	TRBV14	TRBD2	TRBJ2-1	TGTGCCAGCAGCCACCTAGCGGGGGGGATAAATGAGCAGTTCTTC	CASSHLAGGINEQFF
NA	TRBV20-1	TRBD2	TRBJ2-7	TGCAGTGCTTTTCGGACTAGCGGGAGAGGGGGCTCCTACGAGCAGTACTTC	CSAFRTSGRGGSYEQYF
NA	TRBV10-3	NA	TRBJ2-1	TGTGCCATCAGTTACCAGATTAATGAGCAGTTCTTC	CAISYQINEQFF
NA	TRBV28	NA	TRBJ1-1	TGTGCCAGCAGTCAGACCTGGGACACTGAAGCTTTCTTT	CASSQTWDTEAFF
NA	TRBV6-6	TRBD2	TRBJ2-1	TGTGCCAGCACTGTTACCCTAGCGGGAGAGGAAAATGAGCAGTTCTTC	CASTVTLAGEENEQFF
NA	TRBV30	TRBD1	TRBJ2-5	TGTGCCTGGAGTGTACCGACAGGGGCCTTCCAAGAGACCCAGTACTTC	CAWSVPTGAFQETQYF
NA	TRBV29-1	TRBD2	TRBJ2-3	TGCAGCGTATTTAGCGGGAGGGCCAGGGCAGATACGCAGTATTTT	CSVFSGRARADTQYF
once	TRBV7-9	TRBD2	TRBJ2-5	TGTGCCAGCAGCCATCGGGGGGAAGAGACCCAGTACTTC	CASSHRGEETQYF
NA	TRBV7-6	TRBD2	TRBJ2-1	TGTGCCAGCAGCTTACTGCTAGCGGGAGGGCCCTACAATGAGCAGTTCTTC	CASSLLLAGGPYNEQFF
NA	TRBV6-2/TRBV6-3	NA	TRBJ2-7	TGTGCCAGCAGGGCAGGACTACTCGAGCAGTACTTC	CASRAGLLEQYF
NA	TRBV20-1	TRBD2	TRBJ2-6	TGCAGTGCTAGCCCGGGAGGAGTGTCAGGGGCCAACGTCCTGACTTTC	CSASPGGVSGANVLTF
few	TRBV11-2	NA	TRBJ1-1	TGTGCCAGCAGCTTATCATCTACTGAAGCTTTCTTT	CASSLSSTEAFF
NA	TRBV29-1	NA	TRBJ2-2	TGCAGCGCCGTGAGTTTCGGGGCCGCCACCGGGGAGCTGTTTTTT	CSAVSFGAATGELFF
NA	TRBV20-1	TRBD2	TRBJ2-7	TGCAGTGCAGGACTAGCGGGGCCCTACGAGCAGTACTTC	CSAGLAGPYEQYF
NA	TRBV19	TRBD2	TRBJ2-6	TGTGCCAGTAGTATGACTAGCGGGATTCGCACCTCTGGGGCCAACGTCCTGACTTTC	CASSMTSGIRTSGANVLTF
NA	TRBV7-2	NA	TRBJ2-7	TGTGCCAGCACTTCGAGTGGCTCCTACGAGCAGTACTTC	CASTSSGSYEQYF
NA	TRBV14	TRBD1	TRBJ1-2	TGTGCCAGCAGCCAAGAACAGGGGCATGGCTACACCTTC	CASSQEQGHGYTF
NA	TRBV27	NA	TRBJ2-1	TGTGCCAGCAGTTTATCCAGGGTCAATGAGCAGTTCTTC	CASSLSRVNEQFF
NA	TRBV6-5	TRBD2	TRBJ2-2	TGTGCCAGCAGTTGGACTAGCGGGGGGAGGACCGGGGAGCTGTTTTTT	CASSWTSGGRTGELFF
NA	TRBV5-1	TRBD2	TRBJ2-7	TGCGCCAGCAGCTGGGGACTAGCGGGAGGAACGAATTTCTACGAGCAGTACTTC	CASSWGLAGGTNFYEQYF
NA	TRBV6-2/TRBV6-3	NA	TRBJ2-5	TGTGCCACTCAGACAGTACAAGAGACCCAGTACTTC	CATQTVQETQYF
NA	TRBV9	NA	TRBJ1-2	TGTGCCAGCAGAAAGATATACTGGGTGGAGGACTATGGCTACACCTTC	CASRKIYWVEDYGYTF
NA	TRBV7-9	NA	TRBJ1-4	TGTGCCAGCACCCCGATAGGGAATGAAAAACTGTTTTTT	CASTPIGNEKLFF
NA	TRBV20-1	NA	TRBJ1-5	TGCAGTGCTTCCGCGGACAGCAGCAATCAGCCCCAGCATTTT	CSASADSSNQPQHF
NA	TRBV7-8	TRBD2	TRBJ2-3	TGTGCCAGCAGCTTCCGGACTAGCGGGGGGACTAGCACAGATACGCAGTATTTT	CASSFRTSGGTSTDTQYF
once	TRBV24-1	NA	TRBJ2-2	TGTGCCACCAGTGATTCGCTATACGCCGGGGAGCTGTTTTTT	CATSDSLYAGELFF
NA	TRBV2	TRBD1	TRBJ1-6	TGTGCCAGCAGTGAAGCGGGGGGGACAGACTGGAATTCACCCCTCCACTTT	CASSEAGGTDWNSPLHF
few	TRBV12-3/TRBV12-4	NA	TRBJ1-2	TGTGCCAGCAGCCCGGACAACTATGGCTACACCTTC	CASSPDNYGYTF
NA	TRBV20-1	NA	TRBJ1-1	TGCAGTGCTAGAGAAGGCTCGGACACTGAAGCTTTCTTT	CSAREGSDTEAFF
NA	TRBV15	NA	TRBJ2-5	TGTGCCACCAGCAGTCCTCACGGACTATTCAGTGTGGGAGAGACCCAGTACTTC	CATSSPHGLFSVGETQYF